Here is one T cell receptor (beta chain) with its context. Antigen: not known. There are 19 residues in the CDR3. The ends lost 5 bases at V and 4 bases at J; junction bases unmatched: 21. The V gene's germline CDR1 is SGHTA and CDR2 FQGNSA. cDNA reverse transcribed from extracted RNA served as the sequencing template. Clones were read by immunoSEQ multiplex PCR, and TCRdb kept only the in-frame ones, dropping some. This sample has roughly 220,000 clones, with 66% found just once. The sample belongs to a study of CD8+ T cells in alopecia areata. The wider study: Tofacitinib lasted 6 to 18 months, then 6 months off drug. Study-level findings and limits: Across lesional scalp, and particularly alopecia totalis/universalis, clonality surpassed that of normal scalp. Links between baseline CD8+ expansion and response need larger treated cohorts.

The treatment: oral pan-JAK inhibitor, 5-10 mg twice daily. The sample in question was CD4+ T cells sorted from blood, obtained at week 44, from a patient treated with tofacitinib. This chain uses TRBV7-2 with TRBJ2-5; 8 positions match TRBD2. This sequence originates from a human donor with alopecia areata. The CDR3 DNA sequence: TGTGCCAGCAGCACAATCGGCCCTGGGACTAGTAGTTTTAGAGAGACCCAGTACTTC. It yields the protein CASSTIGPGTSSFRETQYF.